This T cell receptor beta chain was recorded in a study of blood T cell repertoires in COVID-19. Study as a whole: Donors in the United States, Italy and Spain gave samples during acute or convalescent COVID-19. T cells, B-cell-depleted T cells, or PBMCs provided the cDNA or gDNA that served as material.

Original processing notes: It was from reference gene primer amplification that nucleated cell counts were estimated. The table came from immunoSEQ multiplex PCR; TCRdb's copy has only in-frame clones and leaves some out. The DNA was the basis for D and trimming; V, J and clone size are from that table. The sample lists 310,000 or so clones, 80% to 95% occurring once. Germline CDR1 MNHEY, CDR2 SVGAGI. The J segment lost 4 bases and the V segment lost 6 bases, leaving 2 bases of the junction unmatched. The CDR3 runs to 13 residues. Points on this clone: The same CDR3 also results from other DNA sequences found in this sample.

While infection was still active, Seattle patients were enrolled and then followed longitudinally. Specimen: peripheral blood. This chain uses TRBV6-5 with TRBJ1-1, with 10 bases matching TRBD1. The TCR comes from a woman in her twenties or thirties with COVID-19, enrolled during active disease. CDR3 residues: CASSRDRGTEAFF. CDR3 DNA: TGTGCCAGCAGCCGGGACAGGGGCACTGAAGCTTTCTTT.